This TCR beta chain was recorded in a study of blood T cell repertoires in COVID-19 (TCRdb year 2020). Regarding the research as a whole: The collaborator samples originated in the United States, Italy and Spain and spanned the acute and convalescent phases of COVID-19. The prospective study material was composed of cDNA or gDNA derived from T cells, B-cell-depleted T cells, or PBMCs. The dataset comprised deeply sampled blood TCRbeta repertoires from subjects exposed to, actively infected with, or recovered from COVID-19. The repertoires were made available in a free public database intended to serve as a resource for research on the immune response to SARS-CoV-2. Samples were obtained from the ongoing ImmuneRACE study (first 160 participants) and from 1,254 subjects provided by 6 global collaborators. Sample metadata almost always included a de-identified subject ID, COVID-19 status, age in years and sex. Where available, HLA class I and class II types were taken from metadata supplied by the sample provider and were not determined by assay-based typing. Results and caveats for the whole study, not just this receptor: The amount of clinical and demographic metadata varied by source and participant and was provided uncurated.

V loses 3 bases at its end and J loses 4 bases; junction bases beyond the gene matches: 5. The germline V gene yields SGHVS for CDR1 and FQNEAQ for CDR2. The CDR3 runs 15 amino acids, cysteine and phenylalanine included. Just CDR3 DNA is preserved here, 45 bases in frame from base 1. Collaborating institutions collected whole blood in K2EDTA tubes following their own protocols. For TCRbeta analysis, collaborators shipped samples in one of three forms: frozen whole blood, isolated PBMCs, or DNA extracted from either of those sample types. The immunoSEQ Assay, a bias-controlled multiplex PCR, was used to amplify TCRbeta CDR3 regions from genomic DNA. As for how the authors treated the data: Nucleated cell counts per sample were estimated from amplification of reference gene primers within the assay. To quantify the absolute abundance of each unique TCRbeta CDR3 rearrangement, sequence reads were collapsed and filtered. For each sample, productive Simpson clonality was calculated as the square root of Simpson's diversity index across productive rearrangements. Entries here come from immuneACCESS through TCRdb and include only in-frame sequences with V and J called. Some clones fail to appear in such tables; in the studies checked, an unresolved V gene covers under half of the shortfall, and the cause of the remainder is unknown. That table is the source of V, J and clone size, and D and trimming were worked out from the DNA. In all, the sample holds around 60,000 clones, and almost 90% of those were seen once. Clones ranked in the top ten supply 10% to 15% of the sample.

A word on this clone: The specificity of this receptor is unknown. No quality values exist for individual bases; no much larger clone is one base distant.

This receptor was taken from a man aged 55 to 69 with active COVID-19. The sequenced material came from peripheral blood. The V and J segments used are TRBV7-8 and TRBJ2-5; 10 central bases correspond to TRBD1. The CDR3 sequence is CASSFDRGRGETQYF. In nucleotide form, the sequence is TGTGCCAGCAGCTTCGACAGGGGGCGCGGAGAGACCCAGTACTTC.